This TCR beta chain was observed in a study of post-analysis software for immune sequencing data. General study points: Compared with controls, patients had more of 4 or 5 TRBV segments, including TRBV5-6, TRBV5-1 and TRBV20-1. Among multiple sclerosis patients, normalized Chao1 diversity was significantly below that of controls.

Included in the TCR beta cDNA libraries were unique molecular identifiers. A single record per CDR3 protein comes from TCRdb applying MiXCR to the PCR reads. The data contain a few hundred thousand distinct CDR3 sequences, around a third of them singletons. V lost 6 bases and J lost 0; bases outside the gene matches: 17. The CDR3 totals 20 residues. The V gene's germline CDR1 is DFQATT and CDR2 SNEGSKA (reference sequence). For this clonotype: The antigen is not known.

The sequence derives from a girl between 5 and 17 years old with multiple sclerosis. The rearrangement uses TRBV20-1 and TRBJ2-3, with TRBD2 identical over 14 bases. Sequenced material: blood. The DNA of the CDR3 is TGCAGTGCCCCACTTCCGACTAGCGGGGGGGCCAGTTTCAGCACAGATACGCAGTATTTT. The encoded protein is CSAPLPTSGGASFSTDTQYF.